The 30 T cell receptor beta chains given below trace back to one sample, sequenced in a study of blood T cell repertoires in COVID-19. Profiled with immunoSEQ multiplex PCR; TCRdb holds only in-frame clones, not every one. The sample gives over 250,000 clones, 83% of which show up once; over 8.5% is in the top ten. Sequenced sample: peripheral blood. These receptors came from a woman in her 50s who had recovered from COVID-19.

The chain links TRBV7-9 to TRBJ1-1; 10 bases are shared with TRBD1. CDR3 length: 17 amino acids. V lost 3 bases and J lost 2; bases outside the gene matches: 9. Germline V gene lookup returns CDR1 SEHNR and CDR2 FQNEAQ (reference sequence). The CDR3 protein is CASSFHPGQGSNTEAFF. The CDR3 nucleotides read TGTGCCAGCAGCTTCCACCCGGGACAGGGGTCAAACACTGAAGCTTTCTTT.

The CDR3 protein is CAWSVVGGHQQHF. CDR3 DNA: TGTGCCTGGAGTGTGGTGGGCGGACATCAACAGCATTTT. The chain uses TRBV30 and TRBJ1-5; possibly TRBD1 for D (5 bases). The germline CDR1 and CDR2 sequences are GTSNPN and SVGIG (reference sequence). CDR3 size: 13 residues. Trimming removed 0 bases at V and 13 bases at J, with 16 bases between.

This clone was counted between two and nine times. This chain's CDR3 is CASRSRDRAFNEQFF. CDR3 nucleotide sequence: TGTGCCAGCAGGAGTCGGGACAGGGCTTTCAATGAGCAGTTCTTC. The chain employs TRBV2 and TRBJ2-1; 9 nucleotides match TRBD1. V lost 6 bases and J lost 6; bases outside the gene matches: 9. The CDR3 is 15 amino acids. CDR1 is SNHLY and CDR2 is FYNNEI in the germline V gene.

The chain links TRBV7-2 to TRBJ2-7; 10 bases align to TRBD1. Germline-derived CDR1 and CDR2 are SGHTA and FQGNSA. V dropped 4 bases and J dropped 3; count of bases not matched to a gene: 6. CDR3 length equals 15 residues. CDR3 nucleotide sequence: TGTGCCAGCAGCTCCCCGGGACAGGGGATCTACGAGCAGTACTTC. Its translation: CASSSPGQGIYEQYF.

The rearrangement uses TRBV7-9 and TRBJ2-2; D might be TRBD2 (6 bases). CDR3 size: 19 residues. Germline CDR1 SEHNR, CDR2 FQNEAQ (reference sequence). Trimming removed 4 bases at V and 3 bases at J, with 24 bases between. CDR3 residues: CASSSPHQGRIADTGELFF. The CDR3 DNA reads TGTGCCAGCAGCTCCCCGCACCAAGGGAGGATCGCGGACACCGGGGAGCTGTTTTTT.

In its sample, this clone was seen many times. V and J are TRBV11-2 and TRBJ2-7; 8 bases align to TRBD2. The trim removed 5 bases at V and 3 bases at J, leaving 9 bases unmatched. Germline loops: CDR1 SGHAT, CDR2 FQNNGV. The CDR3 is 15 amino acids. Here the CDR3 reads CASSPPRGGSYEQYF. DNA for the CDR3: TGTGCCAGCAGCCCCCCCCGGGGGGGAAGCTACGAGCAGTACTTC.

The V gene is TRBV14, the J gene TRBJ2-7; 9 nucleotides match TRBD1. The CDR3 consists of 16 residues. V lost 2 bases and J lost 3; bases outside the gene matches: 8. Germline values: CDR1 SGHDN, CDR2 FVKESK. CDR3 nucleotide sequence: TGTGCCAGCAGCCAACAAACCCGACAGGGGGGCTACGAGCAGTACTTC. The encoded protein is CASSQQTRQGGYEQYF.

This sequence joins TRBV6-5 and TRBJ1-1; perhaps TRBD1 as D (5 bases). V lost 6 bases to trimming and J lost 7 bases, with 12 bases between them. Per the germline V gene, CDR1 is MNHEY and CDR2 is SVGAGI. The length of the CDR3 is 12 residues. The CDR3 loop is CASSIGAVEAFF. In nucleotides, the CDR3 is TGTGCCAGCAGCATTGGGGCAGTTGAAGCTTTCTTT.

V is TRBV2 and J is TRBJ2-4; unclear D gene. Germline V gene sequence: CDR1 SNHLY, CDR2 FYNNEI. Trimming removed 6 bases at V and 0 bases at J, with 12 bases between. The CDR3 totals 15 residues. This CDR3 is CASSQSELAKNIQYF. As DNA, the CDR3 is TGTGCCAGCAGCCAAAGCGAGCTAGCCAAAAACATTCAGTACTTC.

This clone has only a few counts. This chain's CDR3 is CASSAQPGLAGGSSYNEQFF. The CDR3 coding sequence is TGTGCCAGCAGCGCGCAACCGGGACTAGCGGGGGGCAGCTCCTACAATGAGCAGTTCTTC. The rearrangement uses TRBV9 and TRBJ2-1; 15 bases agree with TRBD2. The CDR3 extends over 20 amino acids. In germline, CDR1 is SGDLS, CDR2 YYNGEE. The V and J ends lost 3 bases and 0 bases, in that order; junction bases with no gene match: 10.

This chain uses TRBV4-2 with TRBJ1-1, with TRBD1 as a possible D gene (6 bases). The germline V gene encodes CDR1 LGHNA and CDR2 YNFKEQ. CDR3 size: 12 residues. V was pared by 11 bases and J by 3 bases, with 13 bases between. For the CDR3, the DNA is TGTGCCTCGGAAGGGGGGGACACTGAAGCTTTCTTT. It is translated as CASEGGDTEAFF.

The CDR3 sequence is CASSPGQRNQPQHF. For the CDR3, the DNA is TGTGCCAGCAGTCCTGGACAGCGCAATCAGCCCCAGCATTTT. This rearrangement joins TRBV27 to TRBJ1-5, with D possibly matching TRBD1 (6 bases). V lost 5 bases, J lost 2 bases, and 10 bases lay in between. CDR1 and CDR2 (germline): MNHEY, SMNVEV (reference sequence). The CDR3 has 14 amino acids.

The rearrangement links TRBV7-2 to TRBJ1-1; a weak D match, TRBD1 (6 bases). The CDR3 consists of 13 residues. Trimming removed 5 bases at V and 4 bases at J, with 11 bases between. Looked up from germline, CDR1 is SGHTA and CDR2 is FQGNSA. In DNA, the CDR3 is TGTGCCAGCAGCCCCCAGGGGAGCACTGAAGCTTTCTTT. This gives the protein CASSPQGSTEAFF.

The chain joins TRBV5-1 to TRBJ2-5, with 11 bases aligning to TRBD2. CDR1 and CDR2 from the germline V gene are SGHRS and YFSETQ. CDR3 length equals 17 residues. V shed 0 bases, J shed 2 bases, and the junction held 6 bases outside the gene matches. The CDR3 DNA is TGCGCCAGCAGCTTGGCCCTGGGACTAGCGGCGCAAGAGACCCAGTACTTC. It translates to CASSLALGLAAQETQYF. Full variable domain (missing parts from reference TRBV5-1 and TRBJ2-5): KAGVTQTPRYLIKTRGQQVTLSCSPISGHRSVSWYQQTPGQGLQFLFEYFSETQRNKGNFPGRFSGRQFSNSRSEMNVSTLELGDSALYLCASSLALGLAAQETQYFGPGTRLLVL.

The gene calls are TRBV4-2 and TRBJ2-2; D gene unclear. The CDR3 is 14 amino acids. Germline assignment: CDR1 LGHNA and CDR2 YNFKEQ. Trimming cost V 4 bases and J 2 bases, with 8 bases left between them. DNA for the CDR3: TGTGCCAGCAGCCCCTTTGTAAACACCGGGGAGCTGTTTTTT. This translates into CASSPFVNTGELFF.

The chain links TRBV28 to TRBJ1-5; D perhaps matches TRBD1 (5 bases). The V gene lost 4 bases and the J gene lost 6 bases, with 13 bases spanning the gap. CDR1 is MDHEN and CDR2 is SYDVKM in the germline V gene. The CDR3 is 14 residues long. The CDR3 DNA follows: TGTGCCAGCAGTTCAGGAGGGACCAGTCAGCCCCAGCATTTT. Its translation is CASSSGGTSQPQHF. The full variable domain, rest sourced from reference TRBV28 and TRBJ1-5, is DVKVTQSSRYLVKRTGEKVFLECVQDMDHENMFWYRQDPGLGLRLIYFSYDVKMKEKGDIPEGYSVSREKKERFSLILESASTNQTSMYLCASSSGGTSQPQHFGDGTRLSIL.

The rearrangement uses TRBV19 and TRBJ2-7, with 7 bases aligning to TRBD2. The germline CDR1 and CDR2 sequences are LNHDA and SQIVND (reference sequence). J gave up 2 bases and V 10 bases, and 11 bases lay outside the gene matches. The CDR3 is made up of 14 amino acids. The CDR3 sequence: CATSPGLITYEQYF. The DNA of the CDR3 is TGTGCCACCTCACCGGGACTAATCACCTACGAGCAGTACTTC.

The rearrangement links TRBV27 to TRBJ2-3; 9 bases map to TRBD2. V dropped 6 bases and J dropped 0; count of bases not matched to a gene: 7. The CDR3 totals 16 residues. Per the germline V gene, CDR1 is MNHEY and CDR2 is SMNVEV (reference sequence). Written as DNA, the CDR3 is TGTGCCAGCAGGGTAGCGGGAGATACTAGCACAGATACGCAGTATTTT. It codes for CASRVAGDTSTDTQYF.

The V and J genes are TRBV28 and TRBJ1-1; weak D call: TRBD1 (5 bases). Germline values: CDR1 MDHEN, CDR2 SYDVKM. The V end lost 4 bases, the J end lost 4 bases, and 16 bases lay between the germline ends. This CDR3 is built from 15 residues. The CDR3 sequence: CASSSRRGWSTEAFF. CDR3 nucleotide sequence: TGTGCCAGCAGTTCCAGACGGGGGTGGAGCACTGAAGCTTTCTTT. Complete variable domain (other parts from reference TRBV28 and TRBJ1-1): DVKVTQSSRYLVKRTGEKVFLECVQDMDHENMFWYRQDPGLGLRLIYFSYDVKMKEKGDIPEGYSVSREKKERFSLILESASTNQTSMYLCASSSRRGWSTEAFFGQGTRLTVV.

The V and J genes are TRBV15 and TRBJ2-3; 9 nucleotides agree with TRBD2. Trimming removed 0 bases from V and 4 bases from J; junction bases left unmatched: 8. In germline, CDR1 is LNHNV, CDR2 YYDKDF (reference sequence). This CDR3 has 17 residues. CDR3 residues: CATSRDLPSGISDTQYF. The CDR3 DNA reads TGTGCCACCAGCAGAGATCTGCCTAGCGGGATTTCAGATACGCAGTATTTT.

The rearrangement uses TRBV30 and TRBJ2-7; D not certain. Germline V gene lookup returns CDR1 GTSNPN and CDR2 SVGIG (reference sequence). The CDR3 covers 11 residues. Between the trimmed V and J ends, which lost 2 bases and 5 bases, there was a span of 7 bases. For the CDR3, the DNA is TGTGCCTGGAGTACTTCCAACGAGCAGTACTTC. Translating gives CAWSTSNEQYF.

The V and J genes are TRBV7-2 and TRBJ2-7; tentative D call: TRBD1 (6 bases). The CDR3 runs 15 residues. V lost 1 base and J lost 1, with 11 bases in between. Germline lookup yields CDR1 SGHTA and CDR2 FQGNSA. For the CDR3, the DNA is TGTGCCAGCAGCTTAGTCCCAGGGGTTTCCTACGAGCAGTACTTC. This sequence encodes CASSLVPGVSYEQYF.

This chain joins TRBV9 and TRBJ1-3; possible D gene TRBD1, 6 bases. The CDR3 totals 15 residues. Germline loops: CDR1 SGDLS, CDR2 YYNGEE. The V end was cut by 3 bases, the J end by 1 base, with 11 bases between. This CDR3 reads CASSATGSSGNTIYF. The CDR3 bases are TGTGCCAGCAGCGCGACAGGATCTTCTGGAAACACCATATATTTT.

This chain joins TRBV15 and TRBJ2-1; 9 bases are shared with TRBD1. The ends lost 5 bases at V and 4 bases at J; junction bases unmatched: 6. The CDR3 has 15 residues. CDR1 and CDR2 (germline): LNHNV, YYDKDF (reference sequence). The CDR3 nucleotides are TGTGCCACCAGCGACCGGGACAGGGCTTACAATGAGCAGTTCTTC. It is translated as CATSDRDRAYNEQFF.

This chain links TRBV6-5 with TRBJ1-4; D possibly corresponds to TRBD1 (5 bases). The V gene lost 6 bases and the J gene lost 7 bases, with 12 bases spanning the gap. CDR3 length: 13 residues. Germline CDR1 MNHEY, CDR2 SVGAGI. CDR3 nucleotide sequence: TGTGCCAGCAGCTACACGGGGGGTGAAAAACTGTTTTTT. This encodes CASSYTGGEKLFF.

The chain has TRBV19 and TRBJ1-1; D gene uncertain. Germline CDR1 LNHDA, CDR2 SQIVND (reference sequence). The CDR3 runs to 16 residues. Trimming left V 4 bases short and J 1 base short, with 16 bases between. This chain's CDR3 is CASSTSGVPGNTEAFF. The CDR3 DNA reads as TGTGCCAGTAGTACCTCCGGGGTTCCTGGGAACACTGAAGCTTTCTTT.

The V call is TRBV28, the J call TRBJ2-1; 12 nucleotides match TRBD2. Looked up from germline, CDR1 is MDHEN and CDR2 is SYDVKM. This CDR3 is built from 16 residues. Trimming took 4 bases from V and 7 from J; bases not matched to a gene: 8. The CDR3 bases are TGTGCCAGCAGTTCATCGACTAGCGGGAGTTTTAATGAGCAGTTCTTC. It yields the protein CASSSSTSGSFNEQFF.

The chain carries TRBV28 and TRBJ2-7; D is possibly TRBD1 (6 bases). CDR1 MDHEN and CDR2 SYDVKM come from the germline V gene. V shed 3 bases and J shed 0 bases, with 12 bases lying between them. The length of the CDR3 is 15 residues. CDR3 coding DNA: TGTGCCAGCAGTTTCTCAGGGGTAACCTCCTACGAGCAGTACTTC. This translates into CASSFSGVTSYEQYF.

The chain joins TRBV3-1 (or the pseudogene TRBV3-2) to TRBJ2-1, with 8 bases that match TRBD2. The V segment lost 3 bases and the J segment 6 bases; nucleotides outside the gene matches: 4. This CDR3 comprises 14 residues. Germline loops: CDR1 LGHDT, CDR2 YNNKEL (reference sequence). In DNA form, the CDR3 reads TGTGCCAGCAGCCAGGCCGGGACTAGCAATGAGCAGTTCTTC. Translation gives CASSQAGTSNEQFF.

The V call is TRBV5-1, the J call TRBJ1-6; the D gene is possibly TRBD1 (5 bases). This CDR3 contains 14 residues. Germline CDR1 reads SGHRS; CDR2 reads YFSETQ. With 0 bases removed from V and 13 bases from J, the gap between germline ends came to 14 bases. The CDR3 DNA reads TGCGCCAGCAGCTTGGGACAGAGAGCCTCGCCCCTCCACTTT. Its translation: CASSLGQRASPLHF. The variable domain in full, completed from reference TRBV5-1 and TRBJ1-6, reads KAGVTQTPRYLIKTRGQQVTLSCSPISGHRSVSWYQQTPGQGLQFLFEYFSETQRNKGNFPGRFSGRQFSNSRSEMNVSTLELGDSALYLCASSLGQRASPLHFGNGTRLTVT.